The source of this TCR beta chain is a study of blood T cell repertoires in COVID-19. Study overall: Samples of COVID-19 (acute and convalescent) were obtained from the United States, Italy and Spain. PBMCs, B-cell-depleted T cells, or T cells provided the cDNA or gDNA that made up the material.

In this sample, this clone turned up a few times. Original processing notes: Estimation of nucleated cell counts was performed using reference gene primer amplification. Here immunoSEQ multiplex PCR was the method, and the copy in TCRdb shows in-frame clones only, minus some. The V and J calls and clone size are taken from that table; D and trimming were inferred from the DNA. The repertoire holds 98,000 or so clones, with roughly 80% as singletons. The sample was peripheral blood. This sequence originates from a woman aged 80 or over with active or convalescent COVID-19.

CDR3 DNA sequence: TGTGCCAGCAGCTCCGGGGTTCGTGTCTACGAGCAGTACTTC. Encoded protein: CASSSGVRVYEQYF. The chain carries TRBV7-9 and TRBJ2-7, with D possibly TRBD2 on 5 matching bases. In germline, CDR1 is SEHNR, CDR2 FQNEAQ (reference sequence). Deletions cut 4 bases from V and 3 bases from J, with 13 bases between. There are 14 residues in the CDR3.